This paragraph covers one T cell receptor beta chain sequence. The sample's time point: blood 2 weeks post-SBRT. Treatment of the sample: 15 Gy SBRT to primary tumor, nephrectomy 4 weeks later. These data belong to a study of radiation and T cells in renal cell carcinoma. The germline gives CDR1 SEHNR, CDR2 FQNEAQ (reference sequence). V was cut by 4 bases and J by 8 bases, with 14 bases left in between. The length of the CDR3 is 14 residues. Sequencing used immunoSEQ multiplex PCR; TCRdb keeps in-frame clones, though not all of them. The sample consists of about 65,000 clones, 70% to 80% of them appearing once.

V and J are TRBV7-9 and TRBJ1-4, with D possibly being TRBD1 (6 bases). The sequenced sample was blood, obtained from a patient whose treatment included radiotherapy and nephrectomy. This TCR came from a man aged 55 to 70 with renal cell carcinoma. The DNA of the CDR3 is TGTGCCAGCAGCTCGAGGGGGGACGGGGAAAAACTGTTTTTT. It specifies CASSSRGDGEKLFF.